This T cell receptor beta chain is drawn from a study of control samples from healthy donors and cancer patients. Sequencing used immunoSEQ multiplex PCR; TCRdb keeps in-frame clones, though not all of them. The repertoire holds under 450,000 clones, with over 75% as singletons. V lost 6 bases and J lost 8, with 13 bases in between. The germline V gene encodes CDR1 MNHEY and CDR2 SMNVEV (reference sequence). This CDR3 contains 12 residues. The genes are TRBV27 and TRBJ1-2, with D uncertain. The receptor was isolated from a man in his forties with head and neck cancer. Sequenced: PBMCs. CDR3 DNA: TGTGCCAGCAGCCGCCCAGGACTAGGCTACACCTTC. This encodes CASSRPGLGYTF.